This record concerns one TCR beta chain sequence. CDR3 length: 15 residues. Germline CDR1 is GTSNPN and CDR2 is SVGIG (reference sequence). V was pared by 5 bases and J by 7 bases, with 23 bases between. Repertoires were generated with immunoSEQ multiplex PCR, while TCRdb's copy carries only in-frame clones and drops some. Of about 89,000 clones listed, approximately 86% were seen once; the top ten hold under 25%. This specimen belongs to a study of control samples from healthy donors and cancer patients. The sample taken for sequencing was blood. The clonotype comes from a man aged 25-40 years in good health. The rearrangement links TRBV30 to TRBJ1-2, with D perhaps matching TRBD1 (5 bases). Here the CDR3 reads CAWRPFGGEMGGYTF. CDR3 nucleotides: TGTGCCTGGCGCCCCTTTGGGGGGGAGATGGGTGGCTACACCTTC.